Below are 25 T cell receptor beta chains sequenced from a single sample in a study of graft-versus-host responses after intestinal transplantation. These receptors' antigens are unknown. Using immunoSEQ multiplex PCR, the repertoire was profiled, and TCRdb retains in-frame clones only, with some absent. Among under 150,000 clones listed, around nine tenths were seen once. The material was unstimulated CD4+ T cells sorted from spleen or lymph node cells, obtained before intestinal transplant. The receptor source for this set is a human donor who received an intestinal transplant.

The chain carries TRBV2 and TRBJ1-1, with a weak D call TRBD1 (5 bases). The germline V gene encodes CDR1 SNHLY and CDR2 FYNNEI. The V end lost 2 bases, the J end lost 7 bases, and 11 bases lay between the germline ends. This CDR3 has 13 residues. CDR3 DNA: TGTGCCAGCAGTGAATACAGGACGAATGAAGCTTTCTTT. Amino acid sequence: CASSEYRTNEAFF. Filled out from reference TRBV2 and TRBJ1-1, the complete variable domain reads EPEVTQTPSHQVTQMGQEVILRCVPISNHLYFYWYRQILGQKVEFLVSFYNNEISEKSEIFDDQFSVERPDGSNFTLKIRSTKLEDSAMYFCASSEYRTNEAFFGQGTRLTVV.

In its sample, this clone was seen once. The V gene is TRBV6-5, the J gene TRBJ2-7; D may be TRBD2 (6 bases). V lost 4 bases and J lost 6, with 19 bases in between. The CDR3 has 15 residues. The germline gives CDR1 MNHEY, CDR2 SVGAGI. The CDR3 bases are TGTGCCAGCAGTTTCGCCGGGACTGGAGTGATCGAGCAGTACTTC. Translation gives CASSFAGTGVIEQYF.

This clone was found a few times. J is TRBJ2-7 and V is TRBV6-5, with D possibly being TRBD1 or TRBD2 (6 bases each). This CDR3 comprises 15 residues. Trimming left V 1 base short and J 6 bases short, with 16 bases between. Per the germline V gene, CDR1 is MNHEY and CDR2 is SVGAGI. The DNA for the CDR3 is TGTGCCAGCAGTTACTTATTGACAGGAGGGGGCGAGCAGTACTTC. Translation gives CASSYLLTGGGEQYF.

The chain is built from TRBV25-1 and TRBJ1-1; TRBD1 might be the D (6 bases). The V end was cut by 6 bases, the J end by 3 bases, with 14 bases between. The CDR3 extends over 14 amino acids. Germline CDR1 reads MGHDK; CDR2 reads SYGVNS. This CDR3 reads CASSEQGGYTEAFF. As DNA, the CDR3 is TGTGCCAGCAGCGAACAGGGTGGGTACACTGAAGCTTTCTTT.

The chain recombines TRBV29-1 with TRBJ1-1; D is ambiguous. The CDR3 covers 10 residues. Trimming removed 4 bases at V and 2 bases at J, with 2 bases between. Germline V gives CDR1 SQVTM, CDR2 ANQGSEA. The CDR3 DNA is TGCAGCGTTGCCAACACTGAAGCTTTCTTT. Translating it yields CSVANTEAFF.

The chain joins TRBV7-6 to TRBJ2-3; maybe TRBD1 (5 bases). The germline V gene has CDR1 SGHVS and CDR2 FNYEAQ. Trimming stripped 3 bases from V and 4 bases from J, with 8 bases between. This CDR3 is built from 13 residues. The CDR3 protein is CASSLWGADTQYF. The CDR3 DNA reads as TGTGCCAGCAGCTTGTGGGGCGCAGATACGCAGTATTTT.

This sequence joins TRBV6-5 and TRBJ2-7, with 7 nucleotides matching TRBD1. The CDR3 length is 16 residues. Unmatched junction bases numbered 9, after V lost 0 bases and J lost 4 bases. Germline V gene sequence: CDR1 MNHEY, CDR2 SVGAGI. This CDR3 reads CASSYSIGGRGYEQYF. The CDR3 region has the DNA TGTGCCAGCAGTTACTCGATAGGTGGCAGGGGGTACGAGCAGTACTTC.

The chain couples TRBV27 to TRBJ1-4; tentative D call: TRBD1 (5 bases). V dropped 5 bases and J dropped 5 bases, with 15 bases sitting between them. This CDR3 is built from 15 residues. Germline-derived CDR1 and CDR2 are MNHEY and SMNVEV (reference sequence). CDR3 protein: CASSPAGTGNEKLFF. The CDR3 DNA reads TGTGCCAGCAGTCCGGCGGGGACTGGAAATGAAAAACTGTTTTTT.

This clone was seen only once. The genes are TRBV5-6 and TRBJ2-5, with a weak D call TRBD2 (5 bases). There are 13 residues in the CDR3. Germline V gene data show CDR1 as SGHDT and CDR2 as YYEEEE. Trimming shortened V by 2 bases and J by 2 bases, and 7 bases separated the two germline ends. The CDR3 DNA is TGTGCCAGCAGCTTAGGACTTCAAGAGACCCAGTACTTC. This sequence encodes CASSLGLQETQYF.

The V call is TRBV27, the J call TRBJ1-6; D is uncertain. The CDR3 runs to 14 residues. Germline CDR1 is MNHEY and CDR2 is SMNVEV (reference sequence). V lost 4 bases and J 0 bases, leaving 4 bases between the germline ends. This CDR3 reads CASSWSSYNSPLHF. Here the CDR3 DNA reads TGTGCCAGCAGTTGGAGCTCCTATAATTCACCCCTCCACTTT.

In this sample, this clone turned up a few times. V is TRBV19 and J is TRBJ1-2; no firm D call. Germline V gene lookup returns CDR1 LNHDA and CDR2 SQIVND (reference sequence). Trimming cost V 5 bases and J 8 bases, with 12 bases left between them. There are 12 residues in the CDR3. CDR3 DNA sequence: TGTGCCAGTAGTTCTGAAGTGAAGGGCTACACCTTC. It codes for CASSSEVKGYTF.

V and J are TRBV5-1 and TRBJ1-1, with D possibly being TRBD1 (5 bases). V lost 1 base and J lost 1, with 11 bases in between. This CDR3 region has 15 residues. Germline CDR1 SGHRS, CDR2 YFSETQ. The CDR3 spells CASSLSIDRNTEAFF. Written as DNA, the CDR3 is TGCGCCAGCAGCTTGTCGATTGACAGGAACACTGAAGCTTTCTTT.

The chain combines TRBV12-1 with TRBJ2-5; TRBD2 reflects the table's D call only, with no check against the DNA. TRBV12-1 is assigned pseudogene status. The CDR3 covers 17 residues. This chain's CDR3 is CASSFDVAGGPQETQYF. The CDR3, as DNA: TGTGCCAGCAGCTTTGACGTAGCGGGGGGGCCCCAAGAGACCCAGTACTTC.

This clone has just one count. J is TRBJ1-2 and V is TRBV5-6; maybe TRBD1 (6 bases). CDR1 is SGHDT, CDR2 YYEEEE, per germline. The CDR3 sequence is 14 residues long. The ends were cut back, 0 bases at V and 3 bases at J, with 9 bases in the middle. CDR3 in DNA: TGTGCCAGCAGCTTGGGTTCAGGGGACTATGGCTACACCTTC. Protein product: CASSLGSGDYGYTF.

The chain uses TRBV7-9 and TRBJ1-6; possibly TRBD1 for D (6 bases). V dropped 6 bases and J dropped 7 bases, with 13 bases sitting between them. Germline-derived CDR1 and CDR2 are SEHNR and FQNEAQ (reference sequence). This CDR3 is built from 14 residues. The CDR3 coding sequence is TGTGCCAGCAGTTCGGGGGCCGCAAATTCACCCCTCCACTTT. Protein product: CASSSGAANSPLHF. Full variable domain (missing parts from reference TRBV7-9 and TRBJ1-6): DTGVSQNPRHKITKRGQNVTFRCDPISEHNRLYWYRQTLGQGPEFLTYFQNEAQLEKSRLLSDRFSAERPKGSFSTLEIQRTEQGDSAMYLCASSSGAANSPLHFGNGTRLTVT.

The chain links TRBV2 to TRBJ1-5; 10 positions agree with TRBD1. Looked up from germline, CDR1 is SNHLY and CDR2 is FYNNEI. The CDR3 length is 18 residues. V lost 8 bases and J lost 0; bases outside the gene matches: 13. CDR3 nucleotide sequence: TGTGCCAGCGGAACCGGGACAGGGGTAGTTTATAGCAATCAGCCCCAGCATTTT. Translation: CASGTGTGVVYSNQPQHF.

The chain uses TRBV6-5 and TRBJ2-4, with D tentatively TRBD1 (6 bases). Germline V gene sequence: CDR1 MNHEY, CDR2 SVGAGI. This CDR3 has 13 residues. The ends were cut back, 5 bases at V and 5 bases at J, with 10 bases in the middle. The CDR3 coding sequence is TGTGCCAGCAGTGGCCGACAGGAAAACATTCAGTACTTC. It translates to CASSGRQENIQYF.

This chain connects TRBV5-1 to TRBJ2-1, with TRBD2 matching over 13 bases. Germline loops: CDR1 SGHRS, CDR2 YFSETQ. V lost 3 bases, J lost 8 bases, and 2 bases stayed unmatched. This CDR3 has 14 amino acids. CDR3 protein: CASSSGLAGHEQFF. Written as DNA, the CDR3 is TGCGCCAGCAGCTCGGGACTAGCGGGGCATGAGCAGTTCTTC.

The V and J genes are TRBV19 and TRBJ2-3; the D gene is possibly TRBD2 (5 bases). There are 16 residues in the CDR3. Trimming removed 7 bases at V and 1 base at J, with 18 bases between. Germline assignment: CDR1 LNHDA and CDR2 SQIVND (reference sequence). This chain's CDR3 is CASKGSGSVRTDTQYF. CDR3 nucleotides: TGTGCCAGTAAGGGCTCGGGATCGGTCCGCACAGATACGCAGTATTTT.

The V call is TRBV10-2, the J call TRBJ1-1; D ambiguous. V was clipped by 3 bases and J by 0 bases, with 11 bases between them. This CDR3 is built from 15 residues. Germline CDR1 and CDR2: WSHSY and SAAADI. DNA of the CDR3: TGCGCCAGCAGTGAATCTTGGGCTCTGAACACTGAAGCTTTCTTT. It yields the protein CASSESWALNTEAFF.

The chain uses TRBV4-2 and TRBJ2-3; 7 positions match TRBD2. From germline, CDR1 is LGHNA and CDR2 YNFKEQ. CDR3 length equals 15 residues. The junction had 6 bases not matched to a gene; V was cut back by 1 base and J by 5 bases. The CDR3 DNA sequence: TGTGCCAGCAGCCAAGGAAAAGCTAGCGGAGATACGCAGTATTTT. Encoded protein: CASSQGKASGDTQYF.

The chain recombines TRBV23-1 with TRBJ1-6; D remains ambiguous. TRBV23-1 is known as an ORF, though its function is uncertain. The CDR3 loop spans 16 amino acids. Trimming took 1 base from V and 8 from J, leaving 15 bases between them. CDR3 DNA: TGCGCCAGCAGTCAATTGACCAGTAATCCTTATTCACCCCTCCACTTT. The encoded protein is CASSQLTSNPYSPLHF.

The rearrangement links TRBV5-1 to TRBJ2-5; possible D gene TRBD2, 5 bases. Germline V gene sequence: CDR1 SGHRS, CDR2 YFSETQ. CDR3 length: 13 residues. The V end was cut by 8 bases, the J end by 3 bases, with 14 bases between. DNA for the CDR3: TGCGCCAGTAAAGTAGGACTTGAAGAGACCCAGTACTTC. Its protein product is CASKVGLEETQYF.

The chain has TRBV9 and TRBJ1-1; no firm D call. Per the germline V gene, CDR1 is SGDLS and CDR2 is YYNGEE. This CDR3 is built from 16 residues. Trimming shortened V by 0 bases and J by 2 bases, and 14 bases separated the two germline ends. CDR3 loop: CASSVGLVKDNTEAFF. The DNA for the CDR3 is TGTGCCAGCAGCGTAGGCTTGGTGAAAGATAACACTGAAGCTTTCTTT.

The chain is built from TRBV15 and TRBJ1-4, with D possibly TRBD1 on 6 matching bases. Trimming removed 2 bases at V and 8 bases at J, with 18 bases between. The CDR3 covers 16 residues. The germline CDR1 and CDR2 sequences are LNHNV and YYDKDF (reference sequence). Here the CDR3 reads CATSRSGAGVEEKLFF. CDR3 sequence (DNA): TGTGCCACCAGCAGATCCGGCGCAGGGGTCGAAGAAAAACTGTTTTTT.